A single sample is the source of the 17 T cell receptor beta chains below, sequenced in a study of cytomegalovirus exposure and HLA in healthy donors. Primers: 60 Vbeta forward and 13 Jbeta reverse. Profiled with immunoSEQ multiplex PCR; TCRdb holds only in-frame clones, not every one. There are 150,000 to 200,000 clones in the sample; roughly 80% occur only once, and 4.5% to 7.5% lies in the top ten. Sequencing was done on a sample of PBMCs. These receptors all stem from a woman in her thirties in good health and CMV-seropositive.

The chain recombines TRBV7-2 with TRBJ1-2, with 8 bases matching TRBD1. CDR3 size: 14 residues. J lost 6 bases, V lost 5 bases, and 8 bases had no gene match. In germline, CDR1 is SGHTA, CDR2 FQGNSA. The CDR3: CASSGGTGWHGYTF. The DNA of the CDR3 is TGTGCCAGCAGCGGGGGGACAGGATGGCATGGCTACACCTTC. Full variable domain (outside the CDR3, taken from reference TRBV7-2 and TRBJ1-2): GAGVSQSPSNKVTEKGKDVELRCDPISGHTALYWYRQSLGQGLEFLIYFQGNSAPDKSGLPSDRFSAERTGGSVSTLTIQRTQQEDSAVYLCASSGGTGWHGYTFGSGTRLTVV.

V and J are TRBV6-5 and TRBJ1-1; tentatively, D is TRBD1 (5 bases). The V gene lost 8 bases and the J gene lost 5 bases, with 15 bases spanning the gap. This CDR3 has 13 residues. Looked up from germline, CDR1 is MNHEY and CDR2 is SVGAGI. Here the CDR3 reads CASLGTVETEAFF. In DNA, the CDR3 is TGTGCCAGCCTGGGGACTGTGGAGACTGAAGCTTTCTTT.

This rearrangement joins TRBV10-1 to TRBJ2-7; 7 nucleotides agree with TRBD2. Germline trimming cut 3 bases from V and 6 bases from J; bases unmatched to any gene: 5. CDR3 length: 13 residues. Germline V gene data show CDR1 as WNHNN and CDR2 as SYGVQD (reference sequence). The CDR3 coding sequence is TGCGCCAGCAGTGAACTCCCGGGGGGCGAGCAGTACTTC. This translates into CASSELPGGEQYF.

This clone turned up a few times. The V gene is TRBV11-3, the J gene TRBJ2-1, with 9 nucleotides matching TRBD2. This CDR3 is built from 16 residues. J was trimmed by 8 bases and V by 0 bases; bases with no gene match: 8. The germline V gene has CDR1 SGHNT and CDR2 YENEEA. CDR3: CASSLELAGVNDEQFF. CDR3 coding DNA: TGTGCCAGCAGCTTAGAGTTAGCGGGAGTAAATGATGAGCAGTTCTTC.

This chain links TRBV6-4 with TRBJ2-2, with D possibly TRBD1 on 6 matching bases. With 6 bases removed from V and 0 bases from J, the gap between germline ends came to 14 bases. CDR3 length: 16 residues. Germline CDR1 MRHNA, CDR2 SNTAGT. CDR3 sequence (DNA): TGTGCCAGCAGCCCGTCCGGGACAACGAACACCGGGGAGCTGTTTTTT. As protein: CASSPSGTTNTGELFF.

This sequence joins TRBV11-2 and TRBJ2-7; the D gene is possibly TRBD1 (6 bases). The CDR3 is 13 amino acids. Germline values: CDR1 SGHAT, CDR2 FQNNGV. Trimming left V 4 bases short and J 4 bases short, with 11 bases between. Written as DNA, the CDR3 is TGTGCCAGCAGCTCAGCCAGGGGATACGAGCAGTACTTC. Its translation is CASSSARGYEQYF.

This chain links TRBV4-3 with TRBJ1-2, with 11 bases fitting TRBD1. V dropped 0 bases and J dropped 7; count of bases not matched to a gene: 4. The CDR3 covers 15 residues. CDR1 LGHNA and CDR2 YSLEER come from the germline V gene. The chain's CDR3 is CASSQDRTGGVGYTF. DNA of the CDR3: TGCGCCAGCAGCCAAGATCGGACAGGGGGCGTTGGCTACACCTTC.

As DNA, the CDR3 is TGTGCCAGCGGACAATCCCACGGGACAGGGAACTACAATGAGCAGTTCTTC. This translates into CASGQSHGTGNYNEQFF. The rearrangement uses TRBV27 and TRBJ2-1; TRBD1 aligns across 9 bases. The length of the CDR3 is 17 residues. Germline V CDR1 and CDR2: MNHEY, SMNVEV (reference sequence). The junction had 14 bases not matched to a gene; V was cut back by 8 bases and J by 3 bases.

V gene TRBV19 combines with J gene TRBJ2-7, with TRBD1 identical over 7 bases. The V segment lost 3 bases and the J segment 6 bases; nucleotides outside the gene matches: 8. Germline CDR1 LNHDA, CDR2 SQIVND (reference sequence). The CDR3 is made up of 14 amino acids. The CDR3 sequence is CASSMRGTATEQYF. The CDR3 DNA sequence: TGTGCCAGTAGTATGCGAGGGACAGCCACCGAGCAGTACTTC.

The chain joins TRBV4-2 to TRBJ1-4, with D possibly matching TRBD1 (5 bases). This CDR3 is built from 14 residues. CDR1 is LGHNA, CDR2 YNFKEQ, per germline. Trimming removed 4 bases at V and 7 bases at J, with 13 bases between. CDR3 region: CASSLNRRGEKLFF. For the CDR3, the DNA is TGTGCCAGCAGCCTAAACAGGCGAGGTGAAAAACTGTTTTTT.

CDR3 in DNA: TGTGCCACCAGCAGAGACCTGGACAGTGAAGCTTTCTTT. Amino acid sequence: CATSRDLDSEAFF. The chain links TRBV15 to TRBJ1-1; TRBD1 is a possible D gene (6 bases). With 0 bases removed from V and 7 bases from J, the gap between germline ends came to 9 bases. The length of the CDR3 is 13 residues. Germline V gene lookup returns CDR1 LNHNV and CDR2 YYDKDF (reference sequence).

The chain couples TRBV12-5 to TRBJ2-5; 10 positions match TRBD1. V lost 6 bases, J lost 5 bases, and 9 bases stayed unmatched. This CDR3 is built from 15 residues. Germline V gene lookup returns CDR1 LGHNT and CDR2 FRNRAP. The CDR3 reads CASGPGTGERETQYF. The CDR3 DNA sequence: TGTGCTAGTGGACCAGGGACAGGGGAGAGGGAGACCCAGTACTTC.

This clone was seen just once. The rearrangement joins TRBV6-5 to TRBJ1-5; D remains unclear. Trimming left V 6 bases short and J 2 bases short, with 8 bases between. Germline-derived CDR1 and CDR2 are MNHEY and SVGAGI. The CDR3 length is 13 residues. The CDR3 bases are TGTGCCAGCAGCCGGGATCGCAATCAGCCCCAGCATTTT. This sequence encodes CASSRDRNQPQHF.

The V and J genes are TRBV27 and TRBJ1-1; 10 bases are shared with TRBD1. The junction had 6 bases not matched to a gene; V was cut back by 8 bases and J by 0 bases. Germline V lookup: CDR1 MNHEY, CDR2 SMNVEV (reference sequence). This CDR3 is built from 15 residues. CDR3: CASRGTGEMNTEAFF. The CDR3, as DNA: TGTGCCAGCCGCGGGACAGGGGAGATGAACACTGAAGCTTTCTTT.

V is TRBV6-5 and J is TRBJ1-1; 8 bases fit TRBD1. Losses at the gene ends were 2 bases for V and 4 bases for J; bases not matched to a gene: 9. The germline V gene has CDR1 MNHEY and CDR2 SVGAGI. The CDR3 runs 16 residues. For the CDR3, the DNA is TGTGCCAGCAGTTACACTCAGACAGGGGCCCCCACTGAAGCTTTCTTT. Protein: CASSYTQTGAPTEAFF.

This clone was counted a single time. The rearrangement uses TRBV15 and TRBJ2-5, with no clear D. CDR1 is LNHNV and CDR2 is YYDKDF in the germline V gene (reference sequence). Trimming stripped 0 bases from V and 1 base from J, with 12 bases between. The length of the CDR3 is 16 residues. The CDR3 spells CATSRDISQIQETQYF. Written as DNA, the CDR3 is TGTGCCACCAGCAGAGATATCTCCCAGATCCAAGAGACCCAGTACTTC.

V and J are TRBV5-1 and TRBJ2-3; D possibly corresponds to TRBD1 (6 bases). The CDR3 consists of 16 residues. The ends were cut back, 2 bases at V and 6 bases at J, with 19 bases in the middle. Looked up from germline, CDR1 is SGHRS and CDR2 is YFSETQ. CDR3 protein: CASSFGTKTRGDTQYF. DNA for the CDR3: TGCGCCAGCAGCTTCGGGACAAAGACGAGAGGGGATACGCAGTATTTT.